This TCR beta chain was sequenced during a study of blood T cell repertoires in COVID-19. The CDR3 runs 17 residues. The V end lost 2 bases, the J end lost 4 bases, and 17 bases lay between the germline ends. CDR1 MNHNS and CDR2 SASEGT come from the germline V gene. Per the original data handling: Estimation of nucleated cell counts relied on the amplification of reference gene primers. Some clones are missing from TCRdb's copy, which holds only in-frame ones; the method was immunoSEQ multiplex PCR. That table supplies the V and J calls and clone size; D and trimming were determined from the DNA. The repertoire holds about 15,000 clones, roughly 91% seen once, with 25% to 40% in the top ten.

V is TRBV6-1 and J is TRBJ1-4, with TRBD1 as a possible D gene (6 bases). Specimen: peripheral blood. The clonotype comes from a woman of 80 years or more with COVID-19, enrolled during active disease. Written as DNA, the CDR3 is TGTGCCAGCAGTGAAATTGGATGGGCAGGGGTTAATGAAAAACTGTTTTTT. Protein product: CASSEIGWAGVNEKLFF.